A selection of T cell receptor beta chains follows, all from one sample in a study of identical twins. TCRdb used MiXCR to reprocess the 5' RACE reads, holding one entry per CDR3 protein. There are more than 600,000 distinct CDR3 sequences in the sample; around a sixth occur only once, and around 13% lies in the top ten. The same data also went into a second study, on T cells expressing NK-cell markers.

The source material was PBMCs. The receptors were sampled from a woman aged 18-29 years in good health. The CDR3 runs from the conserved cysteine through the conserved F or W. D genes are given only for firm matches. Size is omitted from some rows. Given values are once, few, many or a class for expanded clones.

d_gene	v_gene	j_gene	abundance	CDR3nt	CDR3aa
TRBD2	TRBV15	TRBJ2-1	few	TGTGCCACCAGCAGGGAACGCCCGACTAGCGGGAACAATGAGCAGTTCTTC	CATSRERPTSGNNEQFF
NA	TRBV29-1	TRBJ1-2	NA	TGCGGCGCCAAGGACAGCCTGGGACGTGGCTACACCTTC	CGAKDSLGRGYTF
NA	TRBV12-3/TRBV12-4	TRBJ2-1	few	TGTGCCAGCAGTGGGTTCTCTGATGAGCAGTTCTTC	CASSGFSDEQFF
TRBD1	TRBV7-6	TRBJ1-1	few	TGTGCCAGCAGCACAGGGGCGCTAGCTTTCTTT	CASSTGALAFF
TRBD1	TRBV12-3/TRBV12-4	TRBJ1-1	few	TGTGCCACCTCTTTCGACAGGGACTACACTGAAGCTTTCTTT	CATSFDRDYTEAFF
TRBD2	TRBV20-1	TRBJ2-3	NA	TGCAGTGCAGCTAGCGGGGGGGCTTCGCAGTATTTT	CSAASGGASQYF
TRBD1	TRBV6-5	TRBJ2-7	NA	TGTGCCAGCAGTTACCCCCGGGACAGGGGCTCCTACGAGCAGTACTTC	CASSYPRDRGSYEQYF
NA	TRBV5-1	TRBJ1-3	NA	TGCGCCAGCAGCGGCGGCAGGGAAGGAAGAGGAAACACCATATATTTT	CASSGGREGRGNTIYF
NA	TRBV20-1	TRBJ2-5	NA	TGCAGTGCTGGGATATGGGACACAAGTTCGGAGACCCAGTACTTC	CSAGIWDTSSETQYF
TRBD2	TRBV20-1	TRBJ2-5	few	TGCAGTGCTAGAGGAGGGACTAGCTGGGAGACCCAGTACTTC	CSARGGTSWETQYF
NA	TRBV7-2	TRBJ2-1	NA	TGTGCCAGCAGCCAAGTTGCGCACCCCTACAATGAGCAGTTCTTC	CASSQVAHPYNEQFF